This TCR beta chain was obtained from a study of cytomegalovirus exposure and HLA in healthy donors listed by TCRdb under 2017. Looking at the study overall: An earlier analysis of roughly 610 of the donors reported approximately 280 Gb of sequence data and approximately 120 million unique TCR beta sequences obtained from approximately 180 million T cells. An early release covering approximately 600 HLA-typed donors comprised roughly 300 gigabases of sequencing data and roughly 85 million unique TCR sequences. The genetic ancestry cluster associated with self-reported Caucasian donors included about 84% of the 398 genotyped donors. The study aimed to test whether cataloging public T cell receptors could reveal signatures of past pathogen exposure. The study used immunosequencing to profile the T cell repertoires of several hundred subjects and linked those repertoires to cytomegalovirus serostatus. In addition to the first cohort of several hundred subjects, a separate validation cohort of some 120 different subjects was used. To predict cytomegalovirus infection status, the study combined high-throughput TCR immunosequencing, statistical association of individual TCRs with disease status, and machine learning. In a later analysis, previously published TCR beta repertoires from more than 500 donors were re-analyzed and high-resolution HLA genotyping was added so that TCR occurrence patterns could be studied. In the later analysis, no new phenotypic data were used to find candidate immune exposures; instead, reliance was placed on TCR beta sequences and their occurrence across donors. In an earlier analysis of roughly 600 of the donors, high-throughput TCR beta sequencing was used to judge whether each TCR beta V gene segment behaved as functional or pseudogenic. Donor age, sex, ethnicity and CMV serostatus were collected together with the repertoire data. Genome-wide SNP genotypes for about three fifths of the 666 donors were used in a later genetic analysis, which treated that subset as a discovery cohort. All discovery cohort repertoires had been generated on a single sequencing platform. HLA typing covered class I and class II loci at four-digit resolution. Typing coverage differed by locus: A, B, C, DRB1 and DQB1 were typed in about 629-640 donors, DQA1 in about 550, DPA1 in 600 to 610, and DPB1 in just under 490. Roughly five DR-DQ haplotypes were treated as single units for association and clustering because of strong linkage in the cohort. Across some 400 genotyped donors of the cohort, an average of about 240,000 unique TCR beta nucleotide sequences per donor were sequenced, and roughly 17% of those sequences were non-productive.

In regard to this clone: Which antigen it targets is not known. Qualities for individual bases were not recorded, and no much larger clone is one base off.

Measured from the cysteine to the phenylalanine, the CDR3 is 15 residues long. Here the CDR3 DNA is all that survives: 45 bases in frame from base 1. Looking up the germline V gene yields CDR1 SGHRS and CDR2 YFSETQ. The junction shows trimming of 0 bases on V and 1 base on J, plus 10 bases between the germline ends. Study-wide conclusions, independent of this receptor: Presence/absence analyses assumed roughly uniform sequencing depth across donors, an assumption that may not hold. In a later analysis, TCR association rates were found to vary across HLA loci, with the most associated TCRs seen for DRB1 alleles and the fewest for HLA-C alleles. A group of highly shared sequence variants was considered likely to be a technical artifact of the sequencing pipeline. The classifier was reported to diagnose cytomegalovirus status with high specificity and sensitivity in both the original cohort and the validation cohort. According to a later analysis, parvovirus B19, influenza, CMV and Epstein-Barr virus appeared linked to several top co-occurrence clusters. A further reported finding was that TCR beta sequences accurately predicted the HLA-A and HLA-B alleles for most subjects in the first cohort. An association between a missense DCLRE1C variant and V-gene and J-gene trimming of TCR beta chains was found in a later genetic analysis and replicated in an independent cohort. In an earlier analysis of under 600 of the donors, most TCR beta V segments were observed in productive rearrangements about 87% or about 30% of the time, broadly matching IMGT annotations. Linkage disequilibrium might explain the correlated functional status among segregating V segments, but an unknown experimental factor could not be ruled out. In a later analysis, about 17,000 TCR beta sequences were associated with specific HLA alleles at a false discovery rate of 0.05. The authors suggested that the approach could potentially be generalized to other disease states and immunological phenotypes. CMV serostatus was the only immune exposure information available for the cohort. A few of the identified cytomegalovirus-associated TCR beta chains were confirmed in vitro to be specific for cytomegalovirus antigens. Compared with equally common non-associated chains, HLA-associated TCR beta chains in a later analysis were more clonally expanded and had lower generation probabilities. Some IMGT-functional V segments, including TRBV6-2 and TRBV6-3, could not be distinguished by the 87-base-pair reads and were therefore excluded. Only TCR beta chains were sequenced in this cohort, and the absence of alpha or paired-chain data limited detectable features. A later genetic analysis reported fewer N-insertions in productive TCRs among donors in an Asian-associated ancestry cluster than the approximately 700-donor mean. Strong co-occurrence of HLA alleles, especially DR and DQ, made assigning TCR associations to individual alleles difficult. Because counts were too low, 15 to 20 rarely observed V segments, including chromosome 9 orphons, were left out of the earlier analysis of 500 to 650 of the donors. A later analysis found that most CMV-associated TCR beta chains appeared HLA-restricted, with HLA associations seemingly driven largely by CMV exposure. Because HLA typing was missing for some donors at each locus, association tests included only the typed subset. While some public TCRs were present in many individuals, most TCR sequences turned up only very rarely across donors. The study listed 164 TCR beta chains as associated with cytomegalovirus.

Receptor libraries were prepared by the immunoSEQ multiplex PCR assay. For the multiplex PCR, a mixture combining 60 forward primers for TCR Vbeta segments and 13 reverse primers for TCR Jbeta segments was used. The CDR3 region of rearranged TCR beta genes was amplified from genomic DNA by a multiplex PCR assay. The Illumina HiSeq System was used to sequence the amplified TCR beta libraries as 87-base-pair reads. From the authors' description of their analysis: A later analysis tallied roughly 80 million unique TCR beta chains across the 666 repertoires, and roughly 11 million of those chains were shared by two or more donors. Raw reads were error-corrected and collapsed into unique sequences with a nearest-neighbor algorithm that merged closely related sequences to remove PCR and sequencing errors. To assign V, D and J gene segments, CDR3 sequences were aligned to IMGT reference sequences. For a sequence to be retained, a match of at least six nucleotides was required to both a V gene segment and a J gene segment. Rearrangements were called productive when the CDR3 lacked stop codons and stayed in frame with V and J; all others were non-productive. CDR3 was defined according to IMGT convention as the region running from the second conserved V-encoded cysteine to the conserved J-encoded phenylalanine. Sequences without an unambiguous match to a single V gene segment were excluded from the earlier analysis of several hundred of the donors. In an earlier analysis of approximately 500 of the donors, a V segment was called functional when productive rearrangements were above 56.7%, and segregating when the standard deviation between donors exceeded 5%. A statistical classification framework was built to diagnose cytomegalovirus status from the catalog of TCR beta chain sequences. In a later analysis, V and J genes were assigned by comparing TCR nucleotide sequences against IMGT/GENE-DB human TR gene sequences. The TCRdist pipeline was used in a later analysis to assign CDR3 sequences and most-parsimonious VDJ recombination scenarios. A later analysis defined each TCR beta chain by its CDR3 amino acid sequence plus V-gene family, and excluded reads lacking a unique V-gene family. A later analysis removed 592 highly shared, low-generation-probability nucleotide sequences to deal with suspected cross-contamination and a sequencing artifact. A later analysis calculated a clonal expansion index for each public chain from normalized within-repertoire ranks of inferred template counts. In a later analysis, generation probabilities were computed with a VDJ recombination model fitted to out-of-frame rearrangements, and the resulting probabilities were checked against IGoR. In a later analysis, TCR-TCR, TCR-HLA and TCR-CMV co-occurrence was scored with hypergeometric tests, and a repertoire-size bias correction was applied to TCR pairs. A later analysis estimated false discovery rates by permuting HLA or CMV assignments 20 times. In a later analysis, co-occurring TCRs were grouped with DBSCAN, and TCRdist sequence similarity was added when clustering was performed within HLA-allele-positive subsets. For co-occurrence clustering, repertoires with fewer than 30,000 or more than 120,000 public chains were excluded, along with four to six repertoires with anomalous nucleotide sharing. TCRdb's version of the immuneACCESS table is confined to in-frame rearrangements and falls short of the full clone set. An unresolved V gene accounts for under half of the shortfall where checked; the remainder is of unknown origin. From that table come the V and J calls and clone size; the DNA was used to work out D and trimming. For this sample there are about 130,000 clones; around 86% appear just once. The top ten clonotypes cover roughly 8.2% of the sample.

The cohort comprised hundreds of healthy bone marrow donors. Cohort members were all nominally healthy when sampled, although unrecorded immune exposures were likely present. The donor tested CMV seropositive and was one of the 289 seropositive cohort members. A peripheral blood sample was provided by each donor, and peripheral blood mononuclear cells were used for TCR beta sequencing. Genomic DNA extraction from the blood cell samples was performed with the Qiagen DNeasy Blood Extraction Kit. The TCR originated in a woman between 45 and 65 years old in good health and CMV-seropositive. Sample: PBMCs. The chain uses TRBV5-1 and TRBJ1-1; 5 matching bases give a weak D call of TRBD1. The CDR3 reads CASSLDGGRNTEAFF. The sequence in DNA is TGCGCCAGCAGCTTGGATGGGGGGAGGAACACTGAAGCTTTCTTT.